The 12 T cell receptor beta chains reported below all come from one sample, sequenced in a study of T cell responses to AZD1222 COVID-19 vaccine. The assay was immunoSEQ multiplex PCR, and TCRdb's table has in-frame clones only and misses some. This table has about 100,000 clones, approximately 88% appearing once. The sample here was peripheral blood, taken on day 0 of AZD1222 vaccination. Source of these receptors: an adult in good health.

The rearrangement uses TRBV13 and TRBJ2-3, with D unresolved. The CDR3 has 12 residues. V was trimmed by 2 bases and J by 0 bases, leaving 0 bases between them. Germline CDR1 reads PRHDT; CDR2 reads FYEKMQ (reference sequence). The CDR3 nucleotides are TGTGCCAGCAGCTTAAGCACAGATACGCAGTATTTT. As protein: CASSLSTDTQYF.

The chain is built from TRBV4-2 and TRBJ1-5; 7 bases line up with TRBD1. There are 17 residues in the CDR3. The germline V gene encodes CDR1 LGHNA and CDR2 YNFKEQ. V gave up 2 bases and J gave up 7 bases; unmatched junction bases: 14. The CDR3 coding sequence is TGTGCCAGCAGCCAACACGTGGGGGGAGGGGGCGTCCAGCCCCAGCATTTT. This gives the protein CASSQHVGGGGVQPQHF.

The V and J genes are TRBV7-3 and TRBJ2-5; tentatively, D is TRBD2 (5 bases). This CDR3 is 15 amino acids long. Germline-derived CDR1 and CDR2 are SGHTA and FQGTGA. Between the trimmed V and J ends, which lost 5 bases and 2 bases, there was a span of 15 bases. The CDR3 sequence is CASSPGLALQETQYF. In nucleotides, the CDR3 is TGTGCCAGCAGCCCCGGGCTAGCCCTTCAAGAGACCCAGTACTTC.

This chain joins TRBV2 and TRBJ1-2, with D uncertain. Germline CDR1 reads SNHLY; CDR2 reads FYNNEI. CDR3 length: 12 amino acids. The V end was cut by 5 bases, the J end by 4 bases, with 8 bases between. In nucleotides, the CDR3 is TGTGCCAGCAGTTCCCGGGCCTATGGCTACACCTTC. Amino acids: CASSSRAYGYTF.

V and J are TRBV28 and TRBJ2-7, with D unclear. Germline-derived CDR1 and CDR2 are MDHEN and SYDVKM. Trimming stripped 6 bases from V and 3 bases from J, with 15 bases between. This CDR3 region has 14 residues. The DNA of the CDR3 is TGTGCCAGCAGACCCCTCGGCAGGAACTACGAGCAGTACTTC. Residues: CASRPLGRNYEQYF.

V and J are TRBV11-2 and TRBJ2-2; D call uncertain. The V end lost 5 bases, the J end lost 5 bases, and 12 bases lay between the germline ends. The CDR3 sequence is 14 residues long. The germline V gene encodes CDR1 SGHAT and CDR2 FQNNGV. The CDR3 spells CASSRNKITGELFF. The CDR3 nucleotides are TGTGCCAGCAGCAGAAACAAGATAACCGGGGAGCTGTTTTTT.

CDR3 residues: CSASYGSDLSTDTQYF. DNA of the CDR3: TGCAGTGCTAGTTACGGGAGCGACCTTAGCACAGATACGCAGTATTTT. The chain links TRBV20-1 to TRBJ2-3; a possible D gene is TRBD2 (6 bases). The CDR3 covers 16 residues. Germline V gives CDR1 DFQATT, CDR2 SNEGSKA (reference sequence). The V end lost 3 bases, the J end lost 0 bases, and 16 bases lay between the germline ends.

This chain connects TRBV18 to TRBJ2-2, with 8 bases matching TRBD2. CDR1 is KGHSH and CDR2 is LQKENI in the germline V gene. V shed 2 bases, J shed 5 bases, and the junction held 4 bases outside the gene matches. The CDR3 spans 15 residues. Written as DNA, the CDR3 is TGTGCCAGCTCACCAGTAGCGGGAAGGACCGGGGAGCTGTTTTTT. This codes for CASSPVAGRTGELFF.

The rearrangement links TRBV5-1 to TRBJ1-6; possibly TRBD1 for D (6 bases). CDR3 length: 16 amino acids. CDR1 is SGHRS and CDR2 is YFSETQ in the germline V gene. The V gene lost 0 bases and the J gene lost 7 bases, with 14 bases spanning the gap. In nucleotides, the CDR3 is TGCGCCAGCAGCTTGGACAGGGCAGCGAGGAATTCACCCCTCCACTTT. Translating gives CASSLDRAARNSPLHF. Supplemented by reference TRBV5-1 and TRBJ1-6, the full variable domain reads KAGVTQTPRYLIKTRGQQVTLSCSPISGHRSVSWYQQTPGQGLQFLFEYFSETQRNKGNFPGRFSGRQFSNSRSEMNVSTLELGDSALYLCASSLDRAARNSPLHFGNGTRLTVT.

This clone appeared a single time. The genes are TRBV7-9 and TRBJ2-2; the D gene is possibly TRBD2 (5 bases). Germline assignment: CDR1 SEHNR and CDR2 FQNEAQ (reference sequence). The CDR3 loop spans 16 amino acids. Trimming pared 5 bases from V and 7 bases from J, leaving 20 bases between. In DNA, the CDR3 is TGTGCCAGCAGCGATCGGCGGAGAGGGCCTAACGGGGAGCTGTTTTTT. It codes for CASSDRRRGPNGELFF.

The V call is TRBV27, the J call TRBJ1-4; D gene ambiguous. This CDR3 contains 16 residues. Germline V gene data show CDR1 as MNHEY and CDR2 as SMNVEV (reference sequence). Trimming shortened V by 7 bases and J by 0 bases, and 15 bases separated the two germline ends. The CDR3 sequence is CASTLRVKATNEKLFF. The CDR3 DNA follows: TGTGCCAGCACCCTAAGGGTTAAAGCAACTAATGAAAAACTGTTTTTT.

In this sample, this clone turned up once. The rearrangement joins TRBV10-3 to TRBJ2-3; D unclear. Looked up from germline, CDR1 is ENHRY and CDR2 is SYGVKD. The CDR3 contains 13 residues. Trimming took off 9 bases at V and 3 bases at J, with 13 bases between the two ends. The chain's CDR3 is CAISSGETDTQYF. CDR3 nucleotide sequence: TGTGCCATTTCCTCCGGCGAGACAGATACGCAGTATTTT.